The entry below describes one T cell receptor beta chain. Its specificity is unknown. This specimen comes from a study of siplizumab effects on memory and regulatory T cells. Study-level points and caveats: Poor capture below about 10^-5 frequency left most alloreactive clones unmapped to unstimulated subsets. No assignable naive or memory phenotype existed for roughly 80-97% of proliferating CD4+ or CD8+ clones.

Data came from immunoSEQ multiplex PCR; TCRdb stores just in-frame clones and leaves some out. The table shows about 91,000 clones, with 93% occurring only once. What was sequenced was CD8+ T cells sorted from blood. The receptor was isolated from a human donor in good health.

The CDR3 loop reads CASSLMSLAGGNTYEQYF. The CDR3 nucleotides are TGTGCCAGCAGCTTAATGTCGCTAGCGGGAGGGAATACCTACGAGCAGTACTTC. The J gene is TRBJ2-7, the V gene TRBV13, with 12 nucleotides matching TRBD2. This CDR3 has 18 residues. Germline CDR1 and CDR2: PRHDT and FYEKMQ (reference sequence). J was trimmed by 2 bases and V by 2 bases; bases with no gene match: 10.